This T cell receptor (beta chain) was sequenced in a study of blood T cell repertoires in COVID-19. The data were produced by immunoSEQ multiplex PCR, yet TCRdb's version contains in-frame clones alone and is incomplete. The repertoire holds some 240,000 clones, around 82% seen once, with more than 3% in the top ten. Germline V gene data show CDR1 as SGHVS and CDR2 as FQNEAQ. J was trimmed by 4 bases and V by 5 bases; bases with no gene match: 8. The CDR3 contains 16 residues. The sample taken for sequencing was PBMCs or T cells enriched from blood (not recorded which). This clonotype was sampled from a man between 45 and 60 years old who had recovered from COVID-19. V gene TRBV7-8 combines with J gene TRBJ2-1, with 10 bases matching TRBD1. The CDR3 bases are TGTGCCAGCAGCGAACCGGGACAGGGGTCGTACAATGAGCAGTTCTTC. As protein: CASSEPGQGSYNEQFF.